The 27 T cell receptor beta chains below all came from one sample that was sequenced in a study of shared clonotypes between healthy human individuals. Using immunoSEQ multiplex PCR, the repertoire was profiled, and TCRdb retains in-frame clones only, with some absent. The top ten hold over 0.12% of the sample, which has 2,500,000 or so clones, over 85% seen once. Sequencing was done on a sample of naive CD4+ T cells sorted from blood. Noted subset: CD45RA+ positively selected. These receptors originate from a man aged 18-30 years in good health.

This chain connects TRBV19 to TRBJ1-2; TRBD1 matches at 7 bases. Germline CDR1 is LNHDA and CDR2 is SQIVND (reference sequence). Trimming cost V 4 bases and J 5 bases; bases outside gene matches: 7. This CDR3 has 14 residues. CDR3 sequence (DNA): TGTGCCAGTAGTACCCCGACAGGGTGGTATGGCTACACCTTC. This codes for CASSTPTGWYGYTF. The full variable domain, in which reference TRBV19 and TRBJ1-2 provide the parts outside the CDR3, is DGGITQSPKYLFRKEGQNVTLSCEQNLNHDAMYWYRQDPGQGLRLIYYSQIVNDFQKGDIAEGYSVSREKKESFPLTVTSAQKNPTAFYLCASSTPTGWYGYTFGSGTRLTVV.

The V gene is TRBV14, the J gene TRBJ1-4; a weak D match, TRBD1 (5 bases). Trimming stripped 0 bases from V and 6 bases from J, with 8 bases between. This CDR3 region has 14 residues. Germline V gene data show CDR1 as SGHDN and CDR2 as FVKESK. CDR3 residues: CASSQERGDEKLFF. The DNA of the CDR3 is TGTGCCAGCAGCCAAGAGCGAGGGGATGAAAAACTGTTTTTT.

This chain uses TRBV6-6 with TRBJ1-6; the D gene is possibly TRBD1 (6 bases). Trimming cost V 6 bases and J 6 bases, with 15 bases left between them. Germline V gives CDR1 MNHNY, CDR2 SVGAGI (reference sequence). The CDR3 is made up of 15 amino acids. CDR3 loop: CASSSAGTSNSPLHF. The DNA of the CDR3 is TGTGCCAGCAGCTCTGCCGGGACAAGTAATTCACCCCTCCACTTT.

The rearrangement uses TRBV6-5 and TRBJ2-7, with D perhaps matching TRBD1 or TRBD2 (5 bases each). V lost 0 bases to trimming and J lost 6 bases, with 15 bases between them. The CDR3 is 15 residues long. Per the germline V gene, CDR1 is MNHEY and CDR2 is SVGAGI. DNA for the CDR3: TGTGCCAGCAGTTACTCGATGGGGGTTTCCGTCGAGCAGTACTTC. This codes for CASSYSMGVSVEQYF.

V gene TRBV28 combines with J gene TRBJ2-7; D gene uncertain. Trimming took off 2 bases at V and 0 bases at J, with 11 bases between the two ends. This CDR3 region has 15 residues. The V gene's germline CDR1 is MDHEN and CDR2 SYDVKM. As DNA, the CDR3 is TGTGCCAGCAGTTTACAACAGCGAAGCTCCTACGAGCAGTACTTC. Protein sequence: CASSLQQRSSYEQYF. Using reference TRBV28 and TRBJ2-7 for the parts outside the CDR3, the full variable domain is DVKVTQSSRYLVKRTGEKVFLECVQDMDHENMFWYRQDPGLGLRLIYFSYDVKMKEKGDIPEGYSVSREKKERFSLILESASTNQTSMYLCASSLQQRSSYEQYFGPGTRLTVT.

Regarding this clone: This same CDR3 is encoded by further DNA sequences in the sample. This chain uses TRBV11-2 with TRBJ2-5; D is ambiguous. CDR3 size: 13 residues. The germline CDR1 and CDR2 sequences are SGHAT and FQNNGV. The V end lost 1 base, the J end lost 4 bases, and 7 bases lay between the germline ends. CDR3 DNA: TGTGCCAGCAGCTTAGCTGGTCGAGAGACCCAGTACTTC. This encodes CASSLAGRETQYF.

This clone appeared a single time. The chain links TRBV5-5 to TRBJ2-5; no clear D. Deletions cut 4 bases from V and 0 bases from J, with 13 bases between. The length of the CDR3 is 15 residues. Germline V CDR1 and CDR2: SGHKS, YYEKEE (reference sequence). CDR3 sequence reads: CASSMGSVYQETQYF. The CDR3 DNA sequence: TGTGCCAGCAGCATGGGGTCCGTATACCAAGAGACCCAGTACTTC.

The rearrangement joins TRBV7-6 to TRBJ1-1, with D unresolved. V gave up 3 bases and J gave up 1 base, with 6 bases separating them. CDR1 is SGHVS and CDR2 is FNYEAQ in the germline V gene. This CDR3 has 13 residues. The DNA for the CDR3 is TGTGCCAGCAGCTTGAGACAGAACACTGAAGCTTTCTTT. It translates to CASSLRQNTEAFF.

This chain uses TRBV9 with TRBJ1-6; TRBD1 agrees at 7 bases. V lost 3 bases and J lost 12; bases outside the gene matches: 6. CDR1 and CDR2 (germline): SGDLS, YYNGEE. CDR3 length: 13 residues. The CDR3 region is CASSGQGRVPLHF. The CDR3 DNA reads TGTGCCAGCAGCGGACAGGGTCGGGTACCCCTCCACTTT.

The V gene is TRBV14, the J gene TRBJ1-6; 7 positions match TRBD1. This CDR3 contains 16 residues. Germline trimming cut 0 bases from V and 13 bases from J; bases unmatched to any gene: 12. From germline, CDR1 is SGHDN and CDR2 FVKESK. The CDR3 loop is CASSQEAGGSLGPLHF. CDR3 DNA sequence: TGTGCCAGCAGCCAAGAGGCAGGGGGGTCCCTGGGGCCCCTCCACTTT.

This chain uses TRBV4-3 with TRBJ1-3; D gene unclear. The germline V gene has CDR1 LGHNA and CDR2 YSLEER. The CDR3 covers 16 residues. Trimming pared 5 bases from V and 8 bases from J, leaving 22 bases between. In DNA, the CDR3 is TGCGCCAGCAGCTTGTGGACCGAATTCGCGGTGCACACCATATATTTT. It encodes CASSLWTEFAVHTIYF.

This clone came up once. The chain employs TRBV7-9 and TRBJ1-3, with D tentatively TRBD1 (6 bases). This CDR3 spans 15 amino acids. V dropped 4 bases and J dropped 8 bases, with 18 bases sitting between them. Germline V gene sequence: CDR1 SEHNR, CDR2 FQNEAQ (reference sequence). CDR3 sequence reads: CASSWRGEQGDTIYF. The CDR3 nucleotides are TGTGCCAGCAGCTGGAGGGGAGAACAGGGTGACACCATATATTTT. Looking up the rest from reference TRBV7-9 and TRBJ1-3 gives the full variable domain: DTGVSQNPRHKITKRGQNVTFRCDPISEHNRLYWYRQTLGQGPEFLTYFQNEAQLEKSRLLSDRFSAERPKGSFSTLEIQRTEQGDSAMYLCASSWRGEQGDTIYFGEGSWLTVV.

The V call is TRBV6-5, the J call TRBJ2-1, with D tentatively TRBD2 (6 bases). V dropped 5 bases and J dropped 12 bases, with 17 bases sitting between them. The CDR3 is 13 amino acids. Germline V gene data show CDR1 as MNHEY and CDR2 as SVGAGI. CDR3 DNA sequence: TGTGCCAGCAGTCCCGGTGGGGGGATGTCGCAGTTCTTC. This translates into CASSPGGGMSQFF.

This chain links TRBV23-1 with TRBJ2-7; D remains unclear. TRBV23-1 belongs to the ORF category, with a function that is uncertain. This CDR3 has 14 residues. Trimming removed 2 bases from V and 3 bases from J, with 11 bases in between. The CDR3 spells CASSQKAEIYEQYF. CDR3 coding DNA: TGCGCCAGCAGTCAAAAGGCAGAAATCTACGAGCAGTACTTC.

This clone was seen just once. The sample has other DNA sequences that encode this CDR3 too. V usage is TRBV5-4 and J usage is TRBJ2-6; tentative D call: TRBD2 (7 bases). CDR1 is SGHNT, CDR2 YYREEE, per germline (reference sequence). The CDR3 contains 16 residues. V gave up 4 bases and J gave up 2 bases, with 13 bases separating them. This chain's CDR3 is CASSEGGGTGANVLTF. CDR3 DNA: TGTGCCAGCAGCGAGGGAGGGGGAACTGGGGCCAACGTCCTGACTTTC.

This clone was seen more than once but under ten times. The chain has TRBV30 and TRBJ1-2; the D gene is possibly TRBD1 (5 bases). Per germline, CDR1 GTSNPN and CDR2 SVGIG (reference sequence). The CDR3 contains 12 residues. V lost 1 base to trimming and J lost 8 bases, with 11 bases between them. The CDR3: CAWSDVEGGYTF. The CDR3, as DNA: TGTGCCTGGAGTGACGTTGAGGGGGGCTACACCTTC.

The chain combines TRBV12-2 with TRBJ2-7; the table assigns TRBD1, which was not confirmed against the DNA. TRBV12-2 is a listed pseudogene. This CDR3 is 16 amino acids long. The CDR3 protein is CASRLARQGIHHEQYF. The DNA of the CDR3 is TGTGCAAGTCGCTTAGCCCGACAGGGGATACACCACGAGCAGTACTTC.

This clone was observed a handful of times. The sample contains more than one DNA sequence encoding this CDR3. J is TRBJ1-2 and V is TRBV7-9, with 8 nucleotides matching TRBD1. V was clipped by 5 bases and J by 2 bases; unmatched bases: 1. The CDR3 consists of 13 residues. Germline CDR1 and CDR2: SEHNR and FQNEAQ (reference sequence). CDR3 sequence: CASSRTGNYGYTF. CDR3 sequence (DNA): TGTGCCAGCAGCCGGACAGGGAACTATGGCTACACCTTC. The variable domain in full, completed from reference TRBV7-9 and TRBJ1-2, reads DTGVSQNPRHKITKRGQNVTFRCDPISEHNRLYWYRQTLGQGPEFLTYFQNEAQLEKSRLLSDRFSAERPKGSFSTLEIQRTEQGDSAMYLCASSRTGNYGYTFGSGTRLTVV.

The chain is built from TRBV2 and TRBJ2-5, with 8 bases lining up with TRBD1. Trimming at V came to 7 bases and at J to 5 bases, leaving 6 bases not matched to a gene. The CDR3 runs 13 residues. Per the germline V gene, CDR1 is SNHLY and CDR2 is FYNNEI. The CDR3 spells CASNRGAMETQYF. CDR3 bases: TGTGCCAGCAACAGGGGGGCCATGGAGACCCAGTACTTC.

The CDR3 DNA reads TGTGCCACCAGCAGACCTAGCTCGGCTGAGCAGTTCTTC. Its translation: CATSRPSSAEQFF. The genes are TRBV15 and TRBJ2-1; TRBD2 is a possible D gene (5 bases). V lost 2 bases, J lost 9 bases, and 11 bases lay in between. Germline V gives CDR1 LNHNV, CDR2 YYDKDF (reference sequence). This CDR3 is 13 amino acids long.

This chain connects TRBV9 to TRBJ2-1, with D hard to call. Germline V gives CDR1 SGDLS, CDR2 YYNGEE. There are 14 residues in the CDR3. V was trimmed by 4 bases and J by 0 bases, leaving 8 bases between them. CDR3 nucleotide sequence: TGTGCCAGCAGCTCCCCGAGCTCCTACAATGAGCAGTTCTTC. The encoded protein is CASSSPSSYNEQFF.

The J gene is TRBJ2-7, the V gene TRBV7-2; weak D call: TRBD2 (6 bases). Germline CDR1 is SGHTA and CDR2 is FQGNSA. V shed 4 bases and J shed 0 bases, with 13 bases lying between them. This CDR3 has 15 amino acids. The CDR3 loop is CASSYSGSGSYEQYF. The CDR3 region has the DNA TGTGCCAGCAGCTACAGCGGGTCCGGCTCCTACGAGCAGTACTTC.

About this clone: A read error may account for a junction end that differs from germline. This chain uses TRBV6-4 with TRBJ1-4, with 8 bases that match TRBD1. Germline V gene sequence: CDR1 MRHNA, CDR2 SNTAGT. The CDR3 totals 16 residues. The CDR3 region has the DNA TGTGCCAGCAGCGACTTGGGGGACAGGTTTTTGGAAAAACTGTTTTTT. Amino acids: CASSDLGDRFLEKLFF.

This sequence joins TRBV7-9 and TRBJ2-7; TRBD1 matches 8 bases. Germline CDR1 SEHNR, CDR2 FQNEAQ (reference sequence). V lost 2 bases to trimming and J lost 4 bases; unmatched junction nucleotides: 10. The CDR3 has 16 amino acids. In DNA form, the CDR3 reads TGTGCCAGCAGCTTAACCCCAGGACAGGGTCAATACGAGCAGTACTTC. Protein: CASSLTPGQGQYEQYF.

A single count supports this clone. The sample holds other DNA sequences that translate to the same CDR3. The chain employs TRBV7-2 and TRBJ2-7; tentatively, D is TRBD1 (6 bases). V lost 1 base and J lost 0, with 10 bases in between. This CDR3 has 15 amino acids. Germline values: CDR1 SGHTA, CDR2 FQGNSA. DNA for the CDR3: TGTGCCAGCAGCTTAGGGCAGGGGATCTCCTACGAGCAGTACTTC. Translation: CASSLGQGISYEQYF.

As DNA, the CDR3 is TGTGCCAGCAGCGAAACACAGGGGGCGGAACATGAGCAGTTCTTC. This gives the protein CASSETQGAEHEQFF. V and J are TRBV5-4 and TRBJ2-1; 9 bases agree with TRBD1. J lost 8 bases, V lost 4 bases, and 10 bases had no gene match. The germline CDR1 and CDR2 sequences are SGHNT and YYREEE (reference sequence). The CDR3 extends over 15 amino acids.

For this clone: Possible read error: a much larger clone is one base away. Other nucleotide sequences in the sample specify the same CDR3. The chain joins TRBV5-1 to TRBJ2-5; D unclear. Trimming pared 3 bases from V and 3 bases from J, leaving 3 bases between. Germline-derived CDR1 and CDR2 are SGHRS and YFSETQ. This CDR3 is built from 11 residues. This chain's CDR3 is CASSYKETQYF. The CDR3 nucleotides are TGCGCCAGCAGCTATAAAGAGACCCAGTACTTC. The full variable domain, its missing parts supplied by reference TRBV5-1 and TRBJ2-5, is KAGVTQTPRYLIKTRGQQVTLSCSPISGHRSVSWYQQTPGQGLQFLFEYFSETQRNKGNFPGRFSGRQFSNSRSEMNVSTLELGDSALYLCASSYKETQYFGPGTRLLVL.